A selection of T cell receptor beta chains follows, all from one sample in a study of shared clonotypes between healthy human individuals. The protocol was immunoSEQ multiplex PCR, while the TCRdb copy is restricted to in-frame clones and leaves out a portion. The sample has 800,000 to 1,200,000 clones, around three quarters seen once; the top ten hold about 0.52%. Sequenced material: memory CD4+ T cells from PBMCs. Receptors were obtained from a man between 18 and 29 years old in good health. Some clones in this sample may be carry-over from other donors' samples. Each CDR3 is given with its conserved first and last residue. A D gene is named only where the DNA matches it firmly. Not every row has a clone size; where given, it reads once, few, many or a size class.

TRBV5-1	NA	once	TRBJ1-3	CASSLGGAQDTIYF	TGCGCCAGCAGCTTGGGTGGGGCGCAGGACACCATATATTTT
TRBV10-2	TRBD2	NA	TRBJ2-1	CASRILAGRVNEQFF	TGCGCCAGCAGGATACTAGCGGGAAGGGTCAATGAGCAGTTCTTC
TRBV19	NA	NA	TRBJ2-3	CASSPSTGTGTDTQYF	TGTGCCAGTAGTCCTTCAACAGGGACCGGCACAGATACGCAGTATTTT
TRBV7-8	TRBD2	NA	TRBJ2-3	CASSLVRRAGATDTQYF	TGTGCCAGCAGCTTAGTCCGCCGAGCGGGAGCGACAGATACGCAGTATTTT
TRBV7-9	NA	NA	TRBJ1-1	CASSFVLGNTEAFF	TGTGCCAGCAGCTTTGTCCTCGGAAACACTGAAGCTTTCTTT
TRBV5-1	TRBD1	NA	TRBJ1-1	CASSLHRDSFEAFF	TGCGCCAGCAGCCTCCACCGGGACAGCTTTGAAGCTTTCTTT
TRBV4-3	TRBD1	NA	TRBJ2-5	CASSQEPGQGQETQYF	TGCGCCAGCAGCCAAGAGCCGGGACAGGGTCAAGAGACCCAGTACTTC
TRBV5-1	NA	once	TRBJ2-3	CASSSQLDTQYF	TGCGCCAGCAGCTCTCAGCTGGATACGCAGTATTTT
TRBV4-2	NA	NA	TRBJ2-2	CASSHMGPDTGELFF	TGTGCCAGCAGCCACATGGGACCCGACACCGGGGAGCTGTTTTTT
TRBV29-1	NA	NA	TRBJ2-1	CSARGTSYNEQFF	TGCAGCGCACGCGGTACATCCTACAATGAGCAGTTCTTC
TRBV9	TRBD1	NA	TRBJ1-2	CASRAGGYGYTF	TGTGCCAGCAGGGCAGGGGGCTATGGCTACACCTTC
TRBV4-2	TRBD1	few	TRBJ2-7	CASSPSGGSYEQYF	TGTGCCAGCAGCCCCTCAGGGGGCTCCTACGAGCAGTACTTC
TRBV5-6	TRBD1	NA	TRBJ1-5	CASRLGTGSNQPQHF	TGTGCCAGCAGACTCGGGACAGGTAGCAATCAGCCCCAGCATTTT
TRBV5-1	TRBD2	few	TRBJ2-7	CASSFTGLNYEQYF	TGCGCCAGCAGCTTTACGGGACTAAACTACGAGCAGTACTTC
TRBV18	NA	NA	TRBJ1-1	CASSPTVTNTEAFF	TGTGCCAGCTCACCGACGGTGACGAACACTGAAGCTTTCTTT
TRBV6-5	TRBD2	NA	TRBJ2-7	CASSYFTSDEQYF	TGTGCCAGCAGTTACTTTACTAGCGACGAGCAGTACTTC
TRBV7-3	TRBD1	NA	TRBJ2-7	CASSFGQGPSYEQYF	TGTGCCAGCAGCTTTGGACAGGGTCCCTCCTACGAGCAGTACTTC
TRBV2	TRBD1	NA	TRBJ2-5	CASSADRSKETQYF	TGTGCCAGCAGCGCGGACAGGTCAAAAGAGACCCAGTACTTC
TRBV27	NA	NA	TRBJ1-4	CASTDRWNEKLFF	TGTGCCAGCACCGACAGATGGAATGAAAAACTGTTTTTT
TRBV27	NA	few	TRBJ2-5	CASSGGDRKTQYF	TGTGCCAGCTCCGGTGGGGATAGGAAGACCCAGTACTTC
TRBV10-3	NA	few	TRBJ1-5	CAINRDINQPQHF	TGTGCCATCAACAGGGACATCAATCAGCCCCAGCATTTT
TRBV25-1	NA	NA	TRBJ2-3	CASSRGTDTQYF	TGTGCCAGCAGTAGAGGCACAGATACGCAGTATTTT
TRBV5-1	TRBD1	NA	TRBJ1-4	CASSFTGGDEKLFF	TGCGCCAGCAGCTTTACAGGGGGGGACGAAAAACTGTTTTTT
TRBV28	NA	NA	TRBJ1-1	CASSIIDTRSSEAFF	TGTGCCAGCAGCATTATAGACACCCGGTCTTCTGAAGCTTTCTTT
TRBV7-6	NA	few	TRBJ1-4	CASSLRAGHEKLFF	TGTGCCAGCAGCTTAAGGGCAGGGCACGAAAAACTGTTTTTT
TRBV28	NA	NA	TRBJ2-7	CASSGGPETLPYEQYF	TGTGCCAGCAGTGGTGGTCCGGAAACCCTACCCTACGAGCAGTACTTC
TRBV11-2	NA	once	TRBJ1-4	CASSPTSTNEKLFF	TGTGCCAGCAGCCCGACGTCTACTAATGAAAAACTGTTTTTT
TRBV5-5	TRBD2	NA	TRBJ2-3	CASSKTSGRGTDTQYF	TGTGCCAGCAGCAAGACTAGCGGGAGAGGGACAGATACGCAGTATTTT
TRBV29-1	NA	NA	TRBJ2-1	CSVRGRSYNEQFF	TGCAGCGTAAGAGGTCGTTCCTACAATGAGCAGTTCTTC
TRBV7-3	NA	NA	TRBJ2-3	CASSPGTSDTQYF	TGTGCCAGCAGCCCAGGGACTTCAGATACGCAGTATTTT
TRBV19	NA	NA	TRBJ2-2	CASSPGLHTGELFF	TGTGCCAGTAGTCCTGGACTTCACACCGGGGAGCTGTTTTTT
TRBV18	TRBD2	NA	TRBJ2-3	CASSARRTSGTDTQYF	TGTGCCAGCTCCGCAAGGCGGACTAGCGGCACAGATACGCAGTATTTT
TRBV5-8	NA	NA	TRBJ2-1	CASSLYLPNEQFF	TGTGCCAGCAGCTTGTACCTGCCCAATGAGCAGTTCTTC
TRBV6-5	NA	NA	TRBJ1-1	CASSYLRTGNTEAFF	TGTGCCAGCAGTTACTTAAGGACGGGGAACACTGAAGCTTTCTTT
TRBV6-1	NA	few	TRBJ2-1	CASSLEMAQLNEQFF	TGTGCCAGCAGTCTTGAAATGGCTCAGCTCAATGAGCAGTTCTTC
TRBV5-1	TRBD2	NA	TRBJ2-1	CASSGLVGNEQFF	TGCGCCAGCAGCGGACTAGTGGGCAATGAGCAGTTCTTC
TRBV7-9	TRBD2	NA	TRBJ2-1	CASSSGLAGEDEQFF	TGTGCCAGCAGCTCGGGGCTAGCGGGAGAGGATGAGCAGTTCTTC